By its share, the clone carrying this T cell receptor (beta chain) is large (0.1 to 1%). Its antigen is unknown. The data were taken from a study of spatial heterogeneity in lung cancer. The overall study: Each distinct TCR and UMI combination averaged more than ten appearances in raw reads. Broader study findings: The study found that expanded intratumoral alpha and beta TCR counts tracked tumor mutation counts. Approximately 7% of tumor T cells for alpha chains and roughly 12% for beta chains were estimated to be covered.

This CDR3 is 14 amino acids long. Germline CDR1 reads SGHTA; CDR2 reads FQGNSA. The time point is: sample taken at primary tumor resection. The donors, 60 to 80 patients with untreated early-stage non-small cell lung cancer, provided the samples. Whole RNA from tumor, nontumor lung or frozen PBMC was sequenced unsorted. TCRdb reprocessed the 5' RACE reads with MiXCR, giving one entry per CDR3 protein. The data show about 2,200 distinct CDR3 sequences, roughly two fifths seen once. The specimen was lung tumor tissue, collected at surgery. The rearrangement joins TRBV7-2 to TRBJ2-3; tentatively, D is TRBD2 (6 bases). The sequence derives from a male donor with early-stage non-small cell lung cancer. The CDR3 here is CACRRAGRTDTQYF. The CDR3 DNA is TGTGCTTGCCGGAGGGCCGGACGCACAGATACGCAGTATTTT.